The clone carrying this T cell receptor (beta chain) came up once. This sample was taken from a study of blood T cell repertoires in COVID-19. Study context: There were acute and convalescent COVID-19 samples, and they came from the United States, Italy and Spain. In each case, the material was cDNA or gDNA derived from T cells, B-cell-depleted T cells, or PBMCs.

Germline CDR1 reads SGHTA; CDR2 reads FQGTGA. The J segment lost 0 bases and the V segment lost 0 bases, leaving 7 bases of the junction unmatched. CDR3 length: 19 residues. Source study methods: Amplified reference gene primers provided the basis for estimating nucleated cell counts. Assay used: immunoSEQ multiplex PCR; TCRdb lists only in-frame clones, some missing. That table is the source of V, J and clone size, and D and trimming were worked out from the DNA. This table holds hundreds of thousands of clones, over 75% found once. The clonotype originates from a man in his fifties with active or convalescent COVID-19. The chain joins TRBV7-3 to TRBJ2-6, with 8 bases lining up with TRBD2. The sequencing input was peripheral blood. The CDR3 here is CASSLTYAGGLSGANVLTF. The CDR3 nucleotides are TGTGCCAGCAGCTTAACGTATGCGGGAGGTCTCTCTGGGGCCAACGTCCTGACTTTC.